The present TCR beta chain was sequenced within a study of blood T cells in healthy people across ages. The second PCR ran about 6 to 11 cycles with a sample-barcoded 5' primer and J-beta primers. MiXCR was run by TCRdb on the 5' RACE reads, yielding one entry per CDR3 protein. The profile shows 800,000 or so distinct CDR3 sequences, 25% of them singletons. The CDR3 is made up of 13 amino acids. This clonotype was found a few times. The junction does not match germline at one end; this may be a read error. The same data also went into a second study, on T cells of mothers and their children. That paper adds: Donation came from a few healthy Caucasian mothers together with their six children.

This rearrangement joins TRBV12-3 or TRBV12-4 to TRBJ1-2; a possible D gene is TRBD1 (6 bases). The sample consisted of blood. The clonotype comes from a boy between 5 and 17 years old in good health. The CDR3 DNA follows: TGTGCCAGCACCTCCGGCTCAGGACAGAGACCAATCTTC. It yields the protein CASTSGSGQRPIF.